This passage covers 30 T cell receptor beta chains from one sample sequenced in a study of radiotherapy plus CTLA-4 blockade in lung cancer (dated by TCRdb to 2016 to 2019). The library was built by means of the immunoSEQ multiplex PCR assay. The immuneACCESS repertoire file appears here via TCRdb, limited to in-frame rearrangements. These files lack a portion of the clones; in checked studies, under half of the deficit traces to unresolved V genes, and the cause of the others is not known. The sample table holds about 35,000 clones, of which approximately 85% were seen once. The ten largest clonotypes hold 5.8% of the sample. The sample in question was peripheral blood, obtained from a patient treated with radiotherapy plus ipilimumab. These receptors were taken from a human donor with non-small cell lung cancer who had stable disease on radiotherapy plus ipilimumab.

This sequence joins TRBV7-9 and TRBJ1-2; unclear D gene. The germline V gene encodes CDR1 SEHNR and CDR2 FQNEAQ (reference sequence). This CDR3 has 12 amino acids. The germline V and J ends were trimmed by 3 bases and 14 bases, with 16 bases remaining between them. The CDR3 sequence is CASSLEDRGRTF. CDR3 in DNA: TGTGCCAGCAGCTTGGAGGACCGAGGTAGAACCTTC.

The rearrangement uses TRBV4-3 and TRBJ1-2, with no clear D. CDR3 length: 14 residues. The V gene lost 0 bases and the J gene lost 8 bases, with 13 bases spanning the gap. Germline assignment: CDR1 LGHNA and CDR2 YSLEER. CDR3 in DNA: TGCGCCAGCAGCCAAGATCTCGGGGTTAGGGGCTACACCTTC. Amino acids: CASSQDLGVRGYTF.

This clone was seen a few times. The chain links TRBV5-6 to TRBJ1-1; D is ambiguous. Trimming stripped 2 bases from V and 2 bases from J, with 7 bases between. Germline assignment: CDR1 SGHDT and CDR2 YYEEEE. The CDR3 covers 13 residues. DNA for the CDR3: TGTGCCAGCAGCTTATCGGTTAACACTGAAGCTTTCTTT. It is translated as CASSLSVNTEAFF.

The chain recombines TRBV28 with TRBJ2-2; 7 nucleotides match TRBD1. CDR1 and CDR2 from the germline V gene are MDHEN and SYDVKM. The V gene end was trimmed by 6 bases and the J gene end by 4 bases; junction bases not matched to a gene: 5. The CDR3 covers 14 residues. The DNA for the CDR3 is TGTGCCAGCAGCTTGACAGGGCCCACCGGGGAGCTGTTTTTT. It translates to CASSLTGPTGELFF.

The chain joins TRBV6-5 to TRBJ2-7, with TRBD1 as a possible D gene (5 bases). The CDR3 is 14 residues long. Trimming stripped 6 bases from V and 5 bases from J, with 17 bases between. CDR1 and CDR2 from the germline V gene are MNHEY and SVGAGI. CDR3 DNA sequence: TGTGCCAGCAGGGACCCGGACATACCTGACGAGCAGTACTTC. Its protein is CASRDPDIPDEQYF.

J is TRBJ1-2 and V is TRBV28; D remains ambiguous. Germline V gene sequence: CDR1 MDHEN, CDR2 SYDVKM. The length of the CDR3 is 14 residues. V dropped 4 bases and J dropped 0 bases, with 9 bases sitting between them. CDR3 sequence reads: CASSSLTTNYGYTF. The CDR3 DNA reads as TGTGCCAGCAGTTCCCTCACTACTAACTATGGCTACACCTTC.

J is TRBJ2-7 and V is TRBV28, with TRBD1 as a possible D gene (6 bases). Trimming took off 7 bases at V and 1 base at J, with 20 bases between the two ends. CDR3 length equals 16 residues. The V gene's germline CDR1 is MDHEN and CDR2 SYDVKM. The CDR3 region is CASNPRGIRTSYEQYF. CDR3 nucleotide sequence: TGTGCCAGCAACCCCAGGGGCATTAGAACTTCCTACGAGCAGTACTTC.

This sequence joins TRBV7-2 and TRBJ1-1; 7 bases are shared with TRBD1. From germline, CDR1 is SGHTA and CDR2 FQGNSA. CDR3 length: 14 residues. V dropped 3 bases and J dropped 4; count of bases not matched to a gene: 5. CDR3 loop: CASSFQGGSTEAFF. The CDR3 coding sequence is TGTGCCAGCAGCTTCCAGGGGGGATCCACTGAAGCTTTCTTT.

The chain recombines TRBV2 with TRBJ1-2, with 7 bases that match TRBD1. Germline CDR1 SNHLY, CDR2 FYNNEI. Trimming cost V 3 bases and J 4 bases; bases outside gene matches: 8. This CDR3 is 15 amino acids long. The CDR3 nucleotides are TGTGCCAGCAGTGAGTTAACCGGGACAGCCTATGGCTACACCTTC. It specifies CASSELTGTAYGYTF.

The genes are TRBV21-1 and TRBJ2-1; the table's D call, TRBD1, has no DNA check behind it. TRBV21-1 is designated a pseudogene. This CDR3 has 15 residues. CDR3 coding DNA: TGTGCCAGCAGCAAACTTGGCCAAAGTTCCAATGAGCAGTTCTTC. It codes for CASSKLGQSSNEQFF.

CDR3 sequence (DNA): TGTGCCAGCAGTCGATTGGGGACAGGGGAGACCCAGTACTTC. This encodes CASSRLGTGETQYF. The gene calls are TRBV28 and TRBJ2-5, with TRBD1 matching over 9 bases. The trim removed 5 bases at V and 5 bases at J, leaving 6 bases unmatched. Germline CDR1 is MDHEN and CDR2 is SYDVKM. The CDR3 extends over 14 amino acids.

The chain combines TRBV15 with TRBJ2-7; 12 nucleotides align to TRBD2. CDR3 length: 18 residues. Germline V gives CDR1 LNHNV, CDR2 YYDKDF (reference sequence). J gave up 0 bases and V 0 bases, and 6 bases lay outside the gene matches. The chain's CDR3 is CATSRDRRLAGDSYEQYF. Here the CDR3 DNA reads TGTGCCACCAGCAGAGATCGGAGACTAGCGGGGGACTCCTACGAGCAGTACTTC.

CDR3 bases: TGTGCCAGCAGTTCTCCAGGGGGCGGTAGTGGAAACACCATATATTTT. Its protein product is CASSSPGGGSGNTIYF. V gene TRBV28 combines with J gene TRBJ1-3; 8 nucleotides agree with TRBD1. J was trimmed by 3 bases and V by 4 bases; bases with no gene match: 8. CDR3 length equals 16 residues. Germline V CDR1 and CDR2: MDHEN, SYDVKM.

The chain joins TRBV28 to TRBJ2-5; a weak D match, TRBD2 (6 bases). Trimming shortened V by 6 bases and J by 0 bases, and 14 bases separated the two germline ends. The germline CDR1 and CDR2 sequences are MDHEN and SYDVKM. The CDR3 has 15 amino acids. The chain's CDR3 is CASSPGGRNQETQYF. In DNA, the CDR3 is TGTGCCAGCAGCCCCGGGGGTCGGAACCAAGAGACCCAGTACTTC.

This clone showed up just once. In DNA form, the CDR3 reads TGCGCCAGCAGCTTGGTACCCGGGGTCGGAAATTCACCCCTCCACTTT. As protein: CASSLVPGVGNSPLHF. J is TRBJ1-6 and V is TRBV5-1; D unresolved. Trimming cost V 0 bases and J 7 bases, with 14 bases left between them. Germline CDR1 is SGHRS and CDR2 is YFSETQ. The CDR3 length is 16 residues.

V and J are TRBV19 and TRBJ2-1; D unclear. Looked up from germline, CDR1 is LNHDA and CDR2 is SQIVND (reference sequence). V shed 1 base and J shed 0 bases, with 10 bases lying between them. The CDR3 contains 16 residues. The CDR3 spells CASSIGPPSSYNEQFF. DNA of the CDR3: TGTGCCAGTAGTATAGGCCCCCCTAGCTCCTACAATGAGCAGTTCTTC.

This clone was seen a handful of times. The chain is built from TRBV11-2 and TRBJ2-7, with D possibly matching TRBD1 (6 bases). The CDR3 covers 16 residues. The germline V gene encodes CDR1 SGHAT and CDR2 FQNNGV. The ends were cut back, 6 bases at V and 3 bases at J, with 21 bases in the middle. CDR3 amino acids: CASRTIRDIRHYEQYF. As DNA, the CDR3 is TGTGCCAGCAGAACTATCCGGGACATTAGACACTACGAGCAGTACTTC.

The rearrangement joins TRBV10-3 to TRBJ1-5, with 8 bases fitting TRBD1. This CDR3 region has 16 residues. V gave up 2 bases and J gave up 5 bases; unmatched junction bases: 8. Germline loops: CDR1 ENHRY, CDR2 SYGVKD. The CDR3 here is CAISERSGQVHQPQHF. The CDR3 DNA follows: TGTGCCATCAGTGAGAGGTCGGGACAGGTTCATCAGCCCCAGCATTTT.

V and J are TRBV5-1 and TRBJ2-7; 9 bases are a match to TRBD2. Germline assignment: CDR1 SGHRS and CDR2 YFSETQ. Trimming cost V 3 bases and J 1 base; bases outside gene matches: 8. The CDR3 contains 16 residues. The CDR3 protein is CASSSGTSLSSYEQYF. The CDR3 DNA follows: TGCGCCAGCAGCTCGGGGACTAGCCTATCATCCTACGAGCAGTACTTC.

With respect to this clone: One junction end does not reproduce the germline sequence, and a read error may be involved. Other DNA sequences within the sample encode an identical CDR3. This chain joins TRBV4-1 and TRBJ2-5; 8 bases fit TRBD2. Per the germline V gene, CDR1 is MGHRA and CDR2 is YSYEKL. The CDR3 totals 15 residues. The CDR3 protein is CASSQDREGQETQYF. In nucleotides, the CDR3 is TGTGCCAGCAGCCAAGATCGGGAGGGCCAAGAGACCCAGTACTTC.

This sequence joins TRBV19 and TRBJ2-7; the match to TRBD2 covers 9 bases. In germline, CDR1 is LNHDA, CDR2 SQIVND (reference sequence). This CDR3 region has 13 residues. With V trimmed by 4 bases and J by 6 bases, 4 bases remained unmatched. This CDR3 reads CASSSGGAPEQYF. CDR3 DNA: TGTGCCAGTAGTAGCGGGGGGGCCCCCGAGCAGTACTTC.

The chain combines TRBV4-1 with TRBJ2-7; D uncertain. Looked up from germline, CDR1 is MGHRA and CDR2 is YSYEKL. V lost 0 bases and J lost 4, with 7 bases in between. There are 13 residues in the CDR3. DNA for the CDR3: TGCGCCAGCAGCCAAGAGGTGGCTTACGAGCAGTACTTC. The encoded protein is CASSQEVAYEQYF.

The chain couples TRBV15 to TRBJ1-5; D not certain. With 0 bases removed from V and 2 bases from J, the gap between germline ends came to 17 bases. The germline V gene has CDR1 LNHNV and CDR2 YYDKDF (reference sequence). This CDR3 is built from 18 residues. This CDR3 reads CATSRDSNTGVGNQPQHF. The CDR3 nucleotides are TGTGCCACCAGCAGAGATTCAAACACCGGAGTTGGCAATCAGCCCCAGCATTTT.

This sequence joins TRBV11-2 and TRBJ2-7; perhaps TRBD1 as D (5 bases). Deletions cut 0 bases from V and 5 bases from J, with 14 bases between. This CDR3 is built from 15 residues. Germline V gene lookup returns CDR1 SGHAT and CDR2 FQNNGV. The CDR3 DNA reads TGTGCCAGCAGCTTAGACAGGGCCAGTTACAACGAGCAGTACTTC. It encodes CASSLDRASYNEQYF.

The J gene is TRBJ2-2, the V gene TRBV19, with 7 bases that match TRBD2. Germline values: CDR1 LNHDA, CDR2 SQIVND (reference sequence). CDR3 length: 18 amino acids. V lost 1 base, J lost 1 base, and 9 bases stayed unmatched. The CDR3 loop reads CASSIALRASGNTGELFF. The DNA of the CDR3 is TGTGCCAGTAGTATAGCGTTAAGGGCTAGCGGGAACACCGGGGAGCTGTTTTTT.

J is TRBJ2-2 and V is TRBV5-6, with D tentatively TRBD1 (6 bases). V was shortened by 3 bases and J by 1 base, with 16 bases between the two germline ends. The germline V gene has CDR1 SGHDT and CDR2 YYEEEE. The CDR3 extends over 17 amino acids. The CDR3 is CASSSGPGQWNTGELFF. CDR3 sequence (DNA): TGTGCCAGCAGCTCAGGACCGGGACAATGGAACACCGGGGAGCTGTTTTTT.

This clone was counted only a few times. J is TRBJ1-2 and V is TRBV6-1; perhaps TRBD1 as D (5 bases). Trimming stripped 2 bases from V and 6 bases from J, with 10 bases between. CDR1 MNHNS and CDR2 SASEGT come from the germline V gene. This CDR3 comprises 13 residues. The CDR3 protein is CASSETRQHGYTF. The CDR3 nucleotides are TGTGCCAGCAGTGAAACCCGACAGCATGGCTACACCTTC.

On this clone: At one of its ends the junction is not consistent with the germline gene, which may arise from a read error. This sequence joins TRBV6-4 and TRBJ2-2, with TRBD1 identical over 8 bases. Germline V lookup: CDR1 MRHNA, CDR2 SNTAGT. The CDR3 is 14 amino acids. CDR3 in amino acids: CATARTGNTGELLF. The CDR3 region has the DNA TGTGCCACCGCCCGGACAGGGAACACCGGGGAGCTGCTTTTT.

V is TRBV18 and J is TRBJ1-2; maybe TRBD1 (5 bases). The germline V gene has CDR1 KGHSH and CDR2 LQKENI. The CDR3 extends over 15 amino acids. V lost 4 bases, J lost 0 bases, and 12 bases lay in between. CDR3 amino acids: CASSLSGTPNYGYTF. The DNA of the CDR3 is TGTGCCAGCTCACTGTCAGGGACTCCTAACTATGGCTACACCTTC.

The rearrangement links TRBV9 to TRBJ2-7, with D perhaps TRBD2 (5 bases). Germline lookup yields CDR1 SGDLS and CDR2 YYNGEE. The CDR3 extends over 15 amino acids. V was pared by 2 bases and J by 1 base, with 13 bases between. The CDR3 DNA is TGTGCCAGCAGCGTTGGACGGGGTCTTTCCTACGAGCAGTACTTC. This encodes CASSVGRGLSYEQYF.